There are many counts of the clone carrying this T cell receptor beta chain. Antigen unknown. These data originate in a study of early T cells in non-severe SARS-CoV-2 infection. Study background: Bulk RNA taken from unsorted whole blood was sequenced, leaving chains unpaired.

Individual cDNA molecules each received unique molecular identifiers attached to them. From the 5' RACE reads, TCRdb called clonotypes with MiXCR, one entry per CDR3 protein. The sample contains tens of thousands of distinct CDR3 sequences, approximately 10% of which appear only once. Findings and limits, study-wide: Using VDJdb, the matching emphasized anti-spike CD8 responses while missing private and CD4 specificities.

The sample taken for sequencing was whole blood. This TCR came from an adult who was a healthcare worker with PCR-confirmed SARS-CoV-2 infection or an uninfected control (not recorded which).

The CDR3, as DNA: TGTGCCAGCAGCCCTGGGTCCACTGAAGCTTTCTTT. Amino acids: CASSPGSTEAFF. The chain carries TRBV7-9 and TRBJ1-1; D is unresolved. The length of the CDR3 is 12 residues. The germline V and J ends were trimmed by 5 bases and 4 bases, with 8 bases remaining between them. Looked up from germline, CDR1 is SEHNR and CDR2 is FQNEAQ (reference sequence).